The 8 T cell receptor beta chains given below trace back to one sample, sequenced in a study of post-analysis software for immune sequencing data. Study-level points and caveats: TRBV5-6, TRBV5-1 and TRBV20-1 belonged to a set of roughly five TRBV segments that were more frequent in patients than controls.

Sequencing libraries made from TCR beta cDNA carried unique molecular identifiers. TCRdb reprocessed the PCR reads with MiXCR, giving one entry per CDR3 protein. The sample records around 440,000 distinct CDR3 sequences, 40% to 55% being singletons. These TCRs' antigens remain unknown. Material: blood. These receptor sequences come from a girl aged 5-17 years with multiple sclerosis.

In this sample, this clonotype turned up a few times. This chain connects TRBV27 to TRBJ2-5; D is undetermined. Germline CDR1 is MNHEY and CDR2 is SMNVEV (reference sequence). This CDR3 comprises 13 residues. The V and J ends lost 9 bases and 11 bases respectively, with 22 bases between them. CDR3 protein: CASRGPFAYGQYF. In nucleotides, the CDR3 is TGTGCCAGTAGAGGCCCCTTCGCCTACGGGCAGTACTTC.

The chain uses TRBV11-2 and TRBJ2-7, with 9 bases fitting TRBD1. TRBJ2-5 explains the end of the DNA better; the J call may be wrong. The CDR3 consists of 16 residues. Germline loops: CDR1 SGHAT, CDR2 FQNNGV. The CDR3 coding sequence is TGTGCCAGCAGCTCCCTCGGACAGGGGCCCCGTGAGACCCAGTACTTC. Encoded protein: CASSSLGQGPRETQYF.

This clonotype was observed a few times. The chain couples TRBV6-6 to TRBJ2-5; D tentatively reads TRBD1 or TRBD2 (5 bases each). Trimming took 6 bases from V and 5 from J, leaving 19 bases between them. Germline assignment: CDR1 MNHNY and CDR2 SVGAGI (reference sequence). This CDR3 spans 15 amino acids. Here the CDR3 reads CASSQTGTEGETQYF. CDR3 in DNA: TGTGCCAGCAGCCAAACCGGGACCGAGGGCGAGACCCAGTACTTC.

This clonotype appeared a single time. V is TRBV18 and J is TRBJ2-3; D assignment may be TRBD1 or TRBD2 (6 bases each). In germline, CDR1 is KGHSH, CDR2 LQKENI. V gave up 2 bases and J gave up 8 bases, with 17 bases separating them. The CDR3 consists of 15 residues. The CDR3 sequence is CASSPNPRRGTTQYF. CDR3 DNA sequence: TGTGCCAGCTCACCAAACCCAAGGAGGGGGACTACGCAGTATTTT.

This clonotype was observed a few times. The chain couples TRBV4-1 to TRBJ2-1, with 7 bases matching TRBD2. The germline V gene has CDR1 MGHRA and CDR2 YSYEKL. CDR3 size: 17 residues. V lost 0 bases and J lost 0; bases outside the gene matches: 5. The CDR3 coding sequence is TGCGCCAGCAGCCAAGATCTAGCGGCTAGCTCCTACAATGAGCAGTTCTTC. This sequence encodes CASSQDLAASSYNEQFF.

A few counts support this clonotype. V and J are TRBV29-1 and TRBJ2-1; TRBD2 is a possible D gene (6 bases). V was shortened by 2 bases and J by 5 bases, with 19 bases between the two germline ends. The CDR3 has 16 amino acids. The germline V gene encodes CDR1 SQVTM and CDR2 ANQGSEA. The CDR3 region is CSVETMRDTKNNEQFF. CDR3 nucleotides: TGCAGCGTTGAAACTATGCGGGATACTAAAAACAATGAGCAGTTCTTC.

This clonotype was detected only once. The V gene is TRBV27, the J gene TRBJ2-7, with 7 nucleotides matching TRBD1. CDR1 and CDR2 from the germline V gene are MNHEY and SMNVEV (reference sequence). V was pared by 2 bases and J by 5 bases, with 6 bases of the junction left unmatched. This CDR3 spans 14 amino acids. The CDR3 is CASSLRQGVDEQYF. The DNA of the CDR3 is TGTGCCAGCAGTTTAAGACAGGGAGTCGACGAGCAGTACTTC.

A single count supports this clonotype. A junction boundary mismatches the germline segment, possibly from a read error. The chain has TRBV5-1 and TRBJ1-1, with D possibly TRBD1 on 6 matching bases. This CDR3 has 14 amino acids. Germline loops: CDR1 SGHRS, CDR2 YFSETQ. DNA for the CDR3: TGCGCCAGCAGTTTGGCGGACAGTGGTGCTGAAGCTTTCTTT. It yields the protein CASSLADSGAEAFF.